This T cell receptor beta chain is drawn from a study of cytomegalovirus exposure and HLA in healthy donors. PCR primers comprised 60 Vbeta and 13 Jbeta primers. Sequencing used immunoSEQ multiplex PCR; TCRdb keeps in-frame clones, though not all of them. The table lists 140,000 or so clones, approximately 79% of them singletons. Among the donors, all were healthy bone marrow donors. V dropped 6 bases and J dropped 4 bases, with 15 bases sitting between them. Germline-derived CDR1 and CDR2 are MNHEY and SMNVEV (reference sequence). The CDR3 is made up of 14 amino acids. The sequencing sample was made of PBMCs. V is TRBV27 and J is TRBJ1-1; no reliable D call. The clonotype comes from a man aged 18 to 29 in good health and CMV-seropositive. CDR3 sequence: CASSAQRESTEAFF. The CDR3 DNA reads as TGTGCCAGCAGCGCCCAGAGGGAGAGCACTGAAGCTTTCTTT.